This T cell receptor beta chain stems from a study of OX40 agonist ivuxolimab in advanced cancers. About the study: Hepatocellular carcinoma, melanoma, renal cell or head and neck cancer occurred in dose-escalation patients. Partial responses were seen in three patients, one with hepatocellular carcinoma and two with cutaneous melanoma.

The repertoire was sequenced with immunoSEQ multiplex PCR; TCRdb's copy has only in-frame clones and lacks some. The sample consists of just over 90,000 clones, approximately 89% of them appearing once. Germline assignment: CDR1 MNHEY and CDR2 SVGAGI. This CDR3 has 14 residues. V was clipped by 6 bases and J by 0 bases, with 12 bases between them. This sample comprised CD4+ or CD8+ T cells sorted from blood, obtained in a trial of the OX40 agonist ivuxolimab. This chain links TRBV6-5 with TRBJ2-7; a weak D match, TRBD1 (6 bases). The clonotype originates from an adult with an advanced solid tumor such as melanoma, head and neck, liver or kidney cancer. The CDR3 DNA reads as TGTGCCAGCAGAGCCCGGGACACCTCCTACGAGCAGTACTTC. Translating it yields CASRARDTSYEQYF.